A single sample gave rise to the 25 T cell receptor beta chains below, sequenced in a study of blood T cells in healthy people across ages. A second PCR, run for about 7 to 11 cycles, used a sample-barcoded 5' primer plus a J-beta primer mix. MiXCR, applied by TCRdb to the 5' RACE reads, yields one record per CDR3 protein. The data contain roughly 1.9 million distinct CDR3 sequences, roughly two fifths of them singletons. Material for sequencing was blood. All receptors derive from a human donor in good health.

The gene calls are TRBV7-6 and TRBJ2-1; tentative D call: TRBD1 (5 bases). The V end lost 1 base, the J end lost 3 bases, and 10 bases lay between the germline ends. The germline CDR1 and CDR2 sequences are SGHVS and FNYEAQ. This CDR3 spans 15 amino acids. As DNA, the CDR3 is TGTGCCAGCAGCTTAGTGGGGCTGAACTACAATGAGCAGTTCTTC. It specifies CASSLVGLNYNEQFF.

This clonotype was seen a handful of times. The CDR3: CSVKGQRNTEAFF. The CDR3 region has the DNA TGCAGCGTCAAGGGACAGAGGAACACTGAAGCTTTCTTT. V gene TRBV29-1 combines with J gene TRBJ1-1, with TRBD1 identical over 7 bases. Trimming removed 6 bases from V and 1 base from J; junction bases left unmatched: 5. CDR3 length equals 13 residues. Germline V gene lookup returns CDR1 SQVTM and CDR2 ANQGSEA.

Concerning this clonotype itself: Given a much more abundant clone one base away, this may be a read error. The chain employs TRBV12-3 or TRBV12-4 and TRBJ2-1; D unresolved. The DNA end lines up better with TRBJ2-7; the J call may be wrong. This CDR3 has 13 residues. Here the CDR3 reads CATTTDLYNEQYF. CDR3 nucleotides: TGTGCCACAACGACTGACTTATACAATGAGCAGTACTTC.

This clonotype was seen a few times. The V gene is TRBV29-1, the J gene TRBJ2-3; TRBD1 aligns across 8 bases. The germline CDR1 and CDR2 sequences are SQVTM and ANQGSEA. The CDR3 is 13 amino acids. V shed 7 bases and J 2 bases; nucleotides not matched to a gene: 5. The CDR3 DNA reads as TGCAGCGCTGGACAGGGAACCACAGATACGCAGTATTTT. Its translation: CSAGQGTTDTQYF.

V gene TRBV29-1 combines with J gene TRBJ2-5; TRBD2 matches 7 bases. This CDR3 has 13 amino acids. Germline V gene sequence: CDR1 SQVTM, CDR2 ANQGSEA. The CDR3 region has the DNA TGCAGTGGGCGGGAGTCTTCCTACAATGAGCAGTACTTC. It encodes CSGRESSYNEQYF.

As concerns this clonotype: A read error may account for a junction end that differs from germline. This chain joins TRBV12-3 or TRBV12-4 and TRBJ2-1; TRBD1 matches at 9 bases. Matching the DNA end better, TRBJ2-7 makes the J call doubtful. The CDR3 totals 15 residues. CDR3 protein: CVSSSTGTGTDEQYF. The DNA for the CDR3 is TGTGTCAGCAGTTCGACCGGGACAGGGACCGACGAGCAGTACTTC.

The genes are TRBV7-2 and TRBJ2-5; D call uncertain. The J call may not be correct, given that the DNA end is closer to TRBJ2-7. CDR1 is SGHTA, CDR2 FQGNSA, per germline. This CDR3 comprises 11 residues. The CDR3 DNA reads TGTGCCATTGAGCTGGGTTCCGAGCAGTACTTC. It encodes CAIELGSEQYF.

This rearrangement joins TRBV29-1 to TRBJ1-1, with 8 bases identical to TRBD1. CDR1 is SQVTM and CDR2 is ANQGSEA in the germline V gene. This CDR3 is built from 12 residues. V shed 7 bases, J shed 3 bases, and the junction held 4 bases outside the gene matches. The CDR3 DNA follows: TGCAGCGATCTGACAGGGGACACTGAAGCTTTCTTT. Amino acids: CSDLTGDTEAFF. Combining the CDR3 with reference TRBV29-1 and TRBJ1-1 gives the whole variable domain SAVISQKPSRDICQRGTSLTIQCQVDSQVTMMFWYRQQPGQSLTLIATANQGSEATYESGFVIDKFPISRPNLTFSTLTVSNMSPEDSSIYLCSDLTGDTEAFFGQGTRLTVV.

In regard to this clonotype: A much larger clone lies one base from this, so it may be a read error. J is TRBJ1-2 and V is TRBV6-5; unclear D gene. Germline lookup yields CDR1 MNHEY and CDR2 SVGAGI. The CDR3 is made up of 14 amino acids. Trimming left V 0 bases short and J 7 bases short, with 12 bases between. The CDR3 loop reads CASSYSSRPSGYTF. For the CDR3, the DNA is TGTGCCAGCAGTTACTCGAGCCGGCCAAGTGGCTACACCTTC.

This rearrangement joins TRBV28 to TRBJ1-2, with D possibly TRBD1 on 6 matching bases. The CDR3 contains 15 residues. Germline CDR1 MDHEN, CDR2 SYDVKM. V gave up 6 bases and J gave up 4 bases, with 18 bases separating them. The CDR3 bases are TGTGCCAGCAGCACGCCCCTACAGGGTATCTATGGCTACACCTTC. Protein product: CASSTPLQGIYGYTF.

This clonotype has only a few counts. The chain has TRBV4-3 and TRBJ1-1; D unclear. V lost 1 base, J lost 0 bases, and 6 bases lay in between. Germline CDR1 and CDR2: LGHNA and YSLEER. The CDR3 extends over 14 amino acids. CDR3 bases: TGCGCCAGCAGCCAAGTTCGGATGAACACTGAAGCTTTCTTT. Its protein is CASSQVRMNTEAFF.

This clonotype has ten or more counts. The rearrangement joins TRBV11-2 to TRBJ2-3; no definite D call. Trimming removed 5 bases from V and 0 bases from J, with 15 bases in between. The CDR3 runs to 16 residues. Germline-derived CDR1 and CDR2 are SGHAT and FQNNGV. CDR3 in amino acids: CASSPSVAVSTDTQYF. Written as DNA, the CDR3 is TGTGCCAGCAGCCCCTCGGTTGCGGTTAGCACAGATACGCAGTATTTT.

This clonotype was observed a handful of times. CDR3 sequence (DNA): TGCAGTGCTAGAGATAGGACAGGGAATTCACCCCTCCACTTT. This encodes CSARDRTGNSPLHF. The chain couples TRBV20-1 to TRBJ1-6; 8 positions agree with TRBD1. The length of the CDR3 is 14 residues. Germline V gene data show CDR1 as DFQATT and CDR2 as SNEGSKA (reference sequence). J gave up 7 bases and V 0 bases, and 2 bases lay outside the gene matches.

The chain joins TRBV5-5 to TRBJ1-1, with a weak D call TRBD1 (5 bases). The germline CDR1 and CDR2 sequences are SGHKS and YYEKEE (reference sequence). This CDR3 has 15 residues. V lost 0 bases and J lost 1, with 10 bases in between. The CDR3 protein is CASSLEWQGNTEAFF. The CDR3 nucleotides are TGTGCCAGCAGCTTGGAATGGCAGGGGAACACTGAAGCTTTCTTT.

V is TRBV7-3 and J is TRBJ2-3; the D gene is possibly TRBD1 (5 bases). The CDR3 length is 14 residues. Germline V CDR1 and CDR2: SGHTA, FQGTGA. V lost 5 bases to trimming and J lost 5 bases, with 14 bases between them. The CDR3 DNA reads TGTGCCAGCAGCCCCCCCGGGCAGGGAGATACGCAGTATTTT. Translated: CASSPPGQGDTQYF.

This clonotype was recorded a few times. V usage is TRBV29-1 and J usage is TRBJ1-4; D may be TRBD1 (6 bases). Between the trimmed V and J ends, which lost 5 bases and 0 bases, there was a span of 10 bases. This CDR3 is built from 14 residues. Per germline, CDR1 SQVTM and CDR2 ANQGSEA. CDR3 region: CSVWGAATNEKLFF. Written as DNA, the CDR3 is TGCAGCGTTTGGGGGGCCGCAACTAATGAAAAACTGTTTTTT.

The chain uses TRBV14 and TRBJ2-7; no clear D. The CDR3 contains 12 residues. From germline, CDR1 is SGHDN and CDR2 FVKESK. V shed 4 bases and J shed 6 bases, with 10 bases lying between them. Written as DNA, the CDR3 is TGTGCCAGCAGCCGCGCACGTTCCGAGCAGTACTTC. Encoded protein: CASSRARSEQYF. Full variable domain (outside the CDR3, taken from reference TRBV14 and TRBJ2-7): EAGVTQFPSHSVIEKGQTVTLRCDPISGHDNLYWYRRVMGKEIKFLLHFVKESKQDESGMPNNRFLAERTGGTYSTLKVQPAELEDSGVYFCASSRARSEQYFGPGTRLTVT.

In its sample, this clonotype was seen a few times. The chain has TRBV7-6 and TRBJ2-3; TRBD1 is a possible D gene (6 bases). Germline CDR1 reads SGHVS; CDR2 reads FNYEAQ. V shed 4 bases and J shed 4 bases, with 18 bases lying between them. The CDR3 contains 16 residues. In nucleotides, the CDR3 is TGTGCCAGCAGCTCCGACTATACAGGGCCGGCAGATACGCAGTATTTT. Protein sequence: CASSSDYTGPADTQYF.

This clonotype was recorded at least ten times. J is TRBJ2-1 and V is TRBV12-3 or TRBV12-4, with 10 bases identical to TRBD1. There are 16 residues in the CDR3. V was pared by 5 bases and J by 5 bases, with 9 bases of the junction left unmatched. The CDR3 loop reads CASSLLPGQGNNEQFF. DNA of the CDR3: TGTGCCAGCAGTCTACTACCGGGACAGGGGAACAATGAGCAGTTCTTC.

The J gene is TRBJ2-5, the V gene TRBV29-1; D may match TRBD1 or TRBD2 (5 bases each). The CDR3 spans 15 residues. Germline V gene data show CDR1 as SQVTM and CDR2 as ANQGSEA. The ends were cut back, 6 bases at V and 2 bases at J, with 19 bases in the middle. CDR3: CSVPGTPKTQETQYF. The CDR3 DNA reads TGCAGCGTCCCAGGGACCCCCAAAACACAAGAGACCCAGTACTTC. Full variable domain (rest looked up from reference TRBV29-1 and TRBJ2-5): SAVISQKPSRDICQRGTSLTIQCQVDSQVTMMFWYRQQPGQSLTLIATANQGSEATYESGFVIDKFPISRPNLTFSTLTVSNMSPEDSSIYLCSVPGTPKTQETQYFGPGTRLLVL.

The CDR3 DNA follows: TGTGCCAGCAGCACCCGAGGGGAAAATGAGCAGTACTTC. This encodes CASSTRGENEQYF. The chain recombines TRBV6-6 with TRBJ2-1; D could derive from TRBD1 or TRBD2 (5 bases each). The assigned J gene may be wrong: the sequence end matches TRBJ2-7 better. CDR3 length equals 13 residues. Germline assignment: CDR1 MNHNY and CDR2 SVGAGI (reference sequence).

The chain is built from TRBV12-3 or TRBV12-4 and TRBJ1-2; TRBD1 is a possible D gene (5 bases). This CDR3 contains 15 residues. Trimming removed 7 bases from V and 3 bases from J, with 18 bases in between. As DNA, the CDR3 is TGTGCCAGCATCCACGGGGGGATTAGCCACTATGGCTACACCTTC. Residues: CASIHGGISHYGYTF.

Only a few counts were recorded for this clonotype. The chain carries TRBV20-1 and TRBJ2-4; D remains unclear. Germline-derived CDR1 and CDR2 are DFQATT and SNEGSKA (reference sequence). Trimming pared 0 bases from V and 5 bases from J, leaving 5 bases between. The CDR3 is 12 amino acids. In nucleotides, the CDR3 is TGCAGTGCTAGAGATCTGGAAAACATTCAGTACTTC. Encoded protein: CSARDLENIQYF.

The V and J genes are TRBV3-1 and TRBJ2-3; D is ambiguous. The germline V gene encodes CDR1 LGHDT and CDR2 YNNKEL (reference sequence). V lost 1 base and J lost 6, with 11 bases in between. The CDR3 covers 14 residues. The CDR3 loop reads CASSQAPSPDTQYF. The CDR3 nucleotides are TGTGCCAGCAGCCAAGCTCCTTCCCCCGATACGCAGTATTTT.

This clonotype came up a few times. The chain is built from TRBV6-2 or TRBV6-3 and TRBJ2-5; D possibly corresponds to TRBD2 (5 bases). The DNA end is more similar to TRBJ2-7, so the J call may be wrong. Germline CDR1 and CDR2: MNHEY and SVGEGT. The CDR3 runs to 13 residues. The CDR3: CASSTRGRGEQYF. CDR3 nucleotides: TGTGCCAGCAGTACTCGGGGTCGAGGCGAGCAGTACTTC.